This T cell receptor beta chain is drawn from a study of blood T cell repertoires in COVID-19. About the research overall: The United States, Italy and Spain provided the acute and convalescent COVID-19 samples. From T cells, B-cell-depleted T cells, or PBMCs came the material, which was cDNA or gDNA.

Germline trimming cut 4 bases from V and 2 bases from J; bases unmatched to any gene: 16. Germline CDR1 reads SGHRS; CDR2 reads YFSETQ. The CDR3 contains 19 residues. Measured with immunoSEQ multiplex PCR; TCRdb has only the in-frame clones, and not every one. Of 280,000 or so clones listed, about nine tenths are singletons. Before they entered the study, exposed participants had met a COVID-19 case within 2 weeks. The receptor's source is a woman in her forties or fifties who had been exposed to COVID-19. The sequenced sample consisted of PBMCs or T cells enriched from blood (not recorded which). The chain is built from TRBV5-1 and TRBJ2-3, with TRBD2 matching 10 bases. Here the CDR3 reads CASSEKPHSGGRNTDTQYF. The CDR3 DNA sequence: TGCGCCAGCAGCGAAAAACCTCATAGCGGGGGGAGGAACACAGATACGCAGTATTTT.